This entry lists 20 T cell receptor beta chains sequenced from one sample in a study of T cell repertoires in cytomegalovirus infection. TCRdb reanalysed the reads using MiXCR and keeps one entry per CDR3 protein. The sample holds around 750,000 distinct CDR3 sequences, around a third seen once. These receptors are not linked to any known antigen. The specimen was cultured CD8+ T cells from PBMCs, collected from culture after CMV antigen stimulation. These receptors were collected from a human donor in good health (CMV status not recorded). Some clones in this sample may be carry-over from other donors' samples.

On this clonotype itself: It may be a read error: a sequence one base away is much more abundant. CDR3 sequence (DNA): TGTGCCAGCATTCTCCCGGAGGCATTGAACACTGAAGCTTTCTTT. This encodes CASILPEALNTEAFF. The rearrangement joins TRBV7-4 to TRBJ1-1; D unresolved. With 7 bases removed from V and 0 bases from J, the gap between germline ends came to 15 bases. CDR1 is SGHVT and CDR2 is SQSDAQ in the germline V gene. This CDR3 has 15 amino acids.

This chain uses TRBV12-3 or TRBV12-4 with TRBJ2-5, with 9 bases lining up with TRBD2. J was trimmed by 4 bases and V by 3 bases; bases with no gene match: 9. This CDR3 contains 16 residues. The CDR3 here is CASSFPLAGGGETQYF. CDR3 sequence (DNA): TGTGCCAGCAGTTTCCCACTAGCGGGCGGGGGAGAGACCCAGTACTTC.

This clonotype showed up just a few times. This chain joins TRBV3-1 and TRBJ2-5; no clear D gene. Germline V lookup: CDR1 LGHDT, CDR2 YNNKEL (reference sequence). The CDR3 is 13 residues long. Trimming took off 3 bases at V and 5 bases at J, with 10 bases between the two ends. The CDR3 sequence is CASSQGSIETQYF. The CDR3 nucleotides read TGTGCCAGCAGCCAGGGGTCGATCGAGACCCAGTACTTC.

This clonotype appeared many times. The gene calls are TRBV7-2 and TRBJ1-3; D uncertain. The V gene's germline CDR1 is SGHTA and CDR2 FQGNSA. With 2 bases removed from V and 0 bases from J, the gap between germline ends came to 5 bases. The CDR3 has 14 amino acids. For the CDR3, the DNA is TGTGCCAGCAGCTTACATCCCTCTGGAAACACCATATATTTT. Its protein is CASSLHPSGNTIYF. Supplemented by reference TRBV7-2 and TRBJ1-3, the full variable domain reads GAGVSQSPSNKVTEKGKDVELRCDPISGHTALYWYRQSLGQGLEFLIYFQGNSAPDKSGLPSDRFSAERTGGSVSTLTIQRTQQEDSAVYLCASSLHPSGNTIYFGEGSWLTVV.

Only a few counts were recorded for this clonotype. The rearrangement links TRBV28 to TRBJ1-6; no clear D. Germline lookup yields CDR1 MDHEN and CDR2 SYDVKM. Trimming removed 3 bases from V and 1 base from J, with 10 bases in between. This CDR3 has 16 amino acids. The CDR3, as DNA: TGTGCCAGCAGTTTGCCCGGGTTGTCCTATAATTCACCCCTCCACTTT. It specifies CASSLPGLSYNSPLHF.

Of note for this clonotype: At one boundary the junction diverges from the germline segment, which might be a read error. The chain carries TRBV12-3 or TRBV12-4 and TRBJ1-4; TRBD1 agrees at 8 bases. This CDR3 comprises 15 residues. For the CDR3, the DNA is TGTGCCTGCAGTCGGACAGGGCGTGTGGGTGAAAAACTGTTTTTT. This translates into CACSRTGRVGEKLFF.

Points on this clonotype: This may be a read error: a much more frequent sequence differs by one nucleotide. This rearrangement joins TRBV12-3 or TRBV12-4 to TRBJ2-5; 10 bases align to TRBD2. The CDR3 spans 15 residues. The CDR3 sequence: CASSLALAGEETQCF. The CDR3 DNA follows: TGTGCCAGCAGTTTAGCGCTAGCGGGGGAAGAGACCCAGTGCTTC.

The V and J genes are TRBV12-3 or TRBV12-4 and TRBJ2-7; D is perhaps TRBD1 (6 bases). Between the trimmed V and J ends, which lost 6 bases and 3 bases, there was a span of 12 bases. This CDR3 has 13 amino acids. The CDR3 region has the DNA TGTGCCAGCAGCCAGGGACACAACTACGAGCAGTACTTC. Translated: CASSQGHNYEQYF.

This CDR3 reads CASSYSGGGKQPQHF. In DNA, the CDR3 is TGTGCCAGCAGTTACTCCGGGGGGGGAAAACAGCCCCAGCATTTT. The rearrangement uses TRBV6-6 and TRBJ1-5; D possibly corresponds to TRBD1 (5 bases). The CDR3 sequence is 15 residues long. Germline CDR1 MNHNY, CDR2 SVGAGI (reference sequence). V was shortened by 0 bases and J by 7 bases, with 13 bases between the two germline ends.

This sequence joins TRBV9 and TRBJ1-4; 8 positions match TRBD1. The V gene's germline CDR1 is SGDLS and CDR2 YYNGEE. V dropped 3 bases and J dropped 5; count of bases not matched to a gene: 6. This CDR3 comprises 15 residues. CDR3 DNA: TGTGCCAGCAGCGACCGGGACAGGATGAATGAAAAACTGTTTTTT. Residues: CASSDRDRMNEKLFF.

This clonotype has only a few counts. CDR3 in DNA: TGTGCCAGCAGCTTAAGAGCCAGGGAGGACCAGTACTTC. Translated: CASSLRAREDQYF. The V call is TRBV13, the J call TRBJ2-5, with D perhaps TRBD2 (6 bases). The V and J ends lost 2 bases and 10 bases respectively, with 14 bases between them. Germline CDR1 is PRHDT and CDR2 is FYEKMQ (reference sequence). The CDR3 extends over 13 amino acids.

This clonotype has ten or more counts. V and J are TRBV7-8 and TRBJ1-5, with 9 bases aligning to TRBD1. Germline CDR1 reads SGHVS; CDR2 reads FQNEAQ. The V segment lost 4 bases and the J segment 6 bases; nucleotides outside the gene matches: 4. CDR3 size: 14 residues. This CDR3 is CASSSQGAPQPQHF. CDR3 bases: TGTGCCAGCAGCTCACAGGGGGCCCCTCAGCCCCAGCATTTT.

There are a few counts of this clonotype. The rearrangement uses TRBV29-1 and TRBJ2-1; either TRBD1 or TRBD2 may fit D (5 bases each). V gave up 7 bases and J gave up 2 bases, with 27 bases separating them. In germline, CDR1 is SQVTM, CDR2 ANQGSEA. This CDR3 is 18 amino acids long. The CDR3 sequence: CSARGVTSYLLTYNEQFF. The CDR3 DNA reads TGCAGCGCTCGGGGCGTTACCTCTTACCTATTGACCTACAATGAGCAGTTCTTC.

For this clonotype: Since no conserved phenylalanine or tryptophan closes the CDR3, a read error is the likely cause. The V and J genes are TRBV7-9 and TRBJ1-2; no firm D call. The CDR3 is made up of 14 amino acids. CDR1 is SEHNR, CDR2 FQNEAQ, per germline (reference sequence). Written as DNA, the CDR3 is TGTGTCAGCAGCTTAACCGGGAGTGACTATGGCTACACCGTC. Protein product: CVSSLTGSDYGYTV.

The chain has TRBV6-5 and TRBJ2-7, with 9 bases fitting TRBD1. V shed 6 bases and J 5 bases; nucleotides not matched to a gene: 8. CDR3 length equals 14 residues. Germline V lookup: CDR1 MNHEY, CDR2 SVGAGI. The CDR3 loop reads CASSSPGQGNEQYF. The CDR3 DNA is TGTGCCAGCAGCTCACCGGGACAGGGAAACGAGCAGTACTTC.

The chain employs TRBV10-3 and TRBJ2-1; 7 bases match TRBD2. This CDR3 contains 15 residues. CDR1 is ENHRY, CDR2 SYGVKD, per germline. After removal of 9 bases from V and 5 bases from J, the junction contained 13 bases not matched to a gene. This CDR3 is CAIPASGGENNEQFF. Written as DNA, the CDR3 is TGTGCCATTCCGGCTTCTGGGGGGGAGAACAATGAGCAGTTCTTC.

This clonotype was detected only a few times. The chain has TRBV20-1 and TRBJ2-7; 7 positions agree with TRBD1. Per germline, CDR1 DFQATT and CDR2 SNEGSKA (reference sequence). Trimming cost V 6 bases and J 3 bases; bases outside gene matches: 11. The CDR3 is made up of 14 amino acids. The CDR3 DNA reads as TGCAGTGCCTTTCCGACAGGGCTACTCTACGAGCAGTACGTC. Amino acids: CSAFPTGLLYEQYV.

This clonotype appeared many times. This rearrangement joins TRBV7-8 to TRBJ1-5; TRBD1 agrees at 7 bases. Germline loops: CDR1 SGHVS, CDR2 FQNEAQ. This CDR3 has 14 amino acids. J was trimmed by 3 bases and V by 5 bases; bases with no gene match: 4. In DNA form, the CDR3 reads TGTGCCAGCAGCCGGACAGGACCCAATCAGCCCCAGCATTTT. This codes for CASSRTGPNQPQHF.

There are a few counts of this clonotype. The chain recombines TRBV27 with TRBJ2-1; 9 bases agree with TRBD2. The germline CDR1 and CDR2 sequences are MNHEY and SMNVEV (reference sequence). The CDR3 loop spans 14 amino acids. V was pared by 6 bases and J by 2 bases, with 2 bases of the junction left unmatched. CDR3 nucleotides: TGTGCCAGCAGGGTAGCGGGGGCCTACAATGAGCAGTTCTTC. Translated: CASRVAGAYNEQFF.

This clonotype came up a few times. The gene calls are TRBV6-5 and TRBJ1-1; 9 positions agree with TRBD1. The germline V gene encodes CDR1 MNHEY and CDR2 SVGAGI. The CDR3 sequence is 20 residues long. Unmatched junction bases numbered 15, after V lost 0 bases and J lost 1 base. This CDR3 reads CASSYSTLAGTGLGNTEAFF. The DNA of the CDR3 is TGTGCCAGCAGTTACTCGACTTTAGCCGGGACAGGGTTGGGGAACACTGAAGCTTTCTTT.